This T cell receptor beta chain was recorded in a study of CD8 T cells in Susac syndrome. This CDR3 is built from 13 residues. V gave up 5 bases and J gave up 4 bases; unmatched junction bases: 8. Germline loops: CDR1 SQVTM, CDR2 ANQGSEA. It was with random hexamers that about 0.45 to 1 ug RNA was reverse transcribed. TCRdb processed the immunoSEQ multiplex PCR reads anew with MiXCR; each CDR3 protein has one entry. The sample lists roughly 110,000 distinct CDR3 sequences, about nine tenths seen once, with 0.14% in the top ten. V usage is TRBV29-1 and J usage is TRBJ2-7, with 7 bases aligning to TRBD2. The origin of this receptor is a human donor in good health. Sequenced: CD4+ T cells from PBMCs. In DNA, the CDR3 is TGCAGCGTTTTCCGTCAGGGAGGGTACGAGCAGTACTTC. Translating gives CSVFRQGGYEQYF.